These T cell receptor beta chains were read from a single sample in a study of blood T cell repertoires in COVID-19. TCRdb's table, derived via immunoSEQ multiplex PCR, lists solely in-frame clones and lacks some. The table lists fewer than 200,000 clones, around 83% of them singletons. Sample: PBMCs or T cells enriched from blood (not recorded which). The receptors stem from a woman in her fifties or sixties in a cohort exposed to, infected with or recovered from COVID-19 (not recorded which). The CDR3 runs from the conserved cysteine through the conserved F or W. The D gene is left open where the match is weak. Clone size is shown for a subset of rows, as once, few, many or a class of expanded clone.

clone size	V gene	CDR3 length	D gene	J gene	CDR3 protein	CDR3 DNA
-	TRBV19	18	TRBD1	TRBJ2-7	CASSGPGQGTYRGYEQYF	TGTGCCAGTAGTGGGCCGGGACAGGGGACATATAGGGGCTACGAGCAGTACTTC
-	TRBV28	12	TRBD1	TRBJ1-2	CASRQGASGYTF	TGTGCCAGCAGACAGGGGGCTAGTGGCTACACCTTC
-	TRBV2	14	-	TRBJ1-5	CASSFEYSNQPQHF	TGTGCCAGCAGCTTCGAGTATAGCAATCAGCCCCAGCATTTT
-	TRBV5-8	18	TRBD2	TRBJ2-1	CASSLAFNRLAGINEQFF	TGTGCCAGCAGCTTGGCCTTCAACAGACTAGCGGGGATCAATGAGCAGTTCTTC
-	TRBV7-3	16	TRBD2	TRBJ2-3	CASSPNLAGGTDTQYF	TGTGCCAGCAGCCCAAATCTAGCGGGGGGCACAGATACGCAGTATTTT
-	TRBV6-2/TRBV6-3	17	TRBD2	TRBJ2-1	CASSYTSGGATYNEQFF	TGTGCCAGCAGTTACACGAGCGGGGGGGCCACCTACAATGAGCAGTTCTTC
-	TRBV27	15	-	TRBJ1-4	CASSSPSDGQEKLFF	TGTGCCAGCAGTTCCCCCTCCGACGGACAGGAAAAACTGTTTTTT
-	TRBV10-3	13	-	TRBJ2-7	CAISEGWQAVQYF	TGTGCCATCAGTGAGGGGTGGCAAGCGGTTCAGTACTTC
-	TRBV5-3	17	TRBD1	TRBJ1-4	CARSSGQGVVTNEKLFF	TGTGCCAGAAGCTCTGGACAGGGGGTTGTTACTAATGAAAAACTGTTTTTT
-	TRBV5-1	16	TRBD1	TRBJ1-1	CASSHQSGQVNTEAFF	TGCGCCAGCAGCCACCAATCCGGACAGGTAAACACTGAAGCTTTCTTT
once	TRBV14	15	TRBD1	TRBJ1-2	CASSQAGGSLYGYTF	TGTGCCAGCAGCCAGGCAGGGGGCAGTCTCTATGGCTACACCTTC
-	TRBV5-5	17	-	TRBJ1-2	CASSLAGKVLLDYGYTF	TGTGCCAGCAGCTTGGCCGGAAAGGTACTACTGGACTATGGCTACACCTTC
-	TRBV6-5	15	-	TRBJ1-6	CASSYSPGKGSPLHF	TGTGCCAGCAGTTACTCGCCAGGGAAAGGGTCACCCCTCCACTTT
-	TRBV6-5	14	TRBD1	TRBJ2-3	CASRTGGVRDTQYF	TGTGCCAGCAGGACAGGGGGAGTACGAGATACGCAGTATTTT
once	TRBV20-1	14	TRBD1	TRBJ1-6	CSASRTGPNSPLHF	TGCAGTGCTAGTAGGACAGGGCCTAATTCACCCCTCCACTTT
once	TRBV10-3	16	-	TRBJ1-1	CAISESIPEVGTEAFF	TGTGCCATCAGTGAGTCGATTCCCGAGGTAGGCACTGAAGCTTTCTTT
-	TRBV28	13	TRBD1	TRBJ1-1	CASSLLGQVEAFF	TGTGCCAGCAGTTTACTCGGACAGGTCGAAGCTTTCTTT
once	TRBV30	13	TRBD1	TRBJ1-1	CAWRTGGYTEAFF	TGTGCCTGGAGGACAGGGGGCTACACTGAAGCTTTCTTT
-	TRBV28	16	-	TRBJ2-1	CASSSPGDPADNEQFF	TGTGCCAGCAGTTCCCCAGGGGATCCCGCGGACAATGAGCAGTTCTTC
-	TRBV5-6	15	TRBD1	TRBJ1-2	CASSFTGGAEYGYTF	TGTGCCAGCAGCTTCACAGGGGGCGCTGAGTATGGCTACACCTTC
-	TRBV10-3	14	TRBD1	TRBJ1-4	CAISEDRDEEKLFF	TGTGCCATCAGTGAGGACAGGGATGAGGAAAAACTGTTTTTT
-	TRBV15	13	-	TRBJ1-4	CATSSIGNRSPFF	TGTGCCACCAGCAGTATCGGGAACCGGTCCCCTTTTTTT
-	TRBV19	14	-	TRBJ2-7	CASSQFSNSYEQYF	TGTGCCAGTAGTCAGTTTAGCAACTCCTACGAGCAGTACTTC
-	TRBV2	15	-	TRBJ1-3	CASKNAGAAGNTIYF	TGTGCCAGCAAAAACGCGGGGGCCGCTGGAAACACCATATATTTT
-	TRBV9	16	TRBD2	TRBJ2-3	CASSAGLATSTDTQYF	TGTGCCAGCAGCGCAGGACTAGCTACTAGCACAGATACGCAGTATTTT
-	TRBV7-2	17	TRBD2	TRBJ2-5	CASSFSGLAGGQRTQYF	TGTGCCAGCAGCTTCTCGGGACTAGCGGGGGGCCAGCGGACCCAGTACTTC
-	TRBV7-9	15	TRBD1	TRBJ2-2	CASSRQGADTGELFF	TGTGCCAGCAGCCGACAGGGGGCCGACACCGGGGAGCTGTTTTTT
-	TRBV7-2	15	TRBD1	TRBJ1-6	CISRETGTENSPLHF	TGCATTTCCCGGGAGACGGGGACAGAGAATTCACCCCTCCACTTT
-	TRBV2	13	-	TRBJ1-2	CASSERVPYGYTF	TGTGCCAGCAGTGAAAGAGTGCCCTATGGCTACACCTTC
-	TRBV11-2	15	-	TRBJ1-1	CASSLDILWNTEAFF	TGTGCCAGCAGCTTAGATATATTGTGGAACACTGAAGCTTTCTTT
-	TRBV28	14	-	TRBJ1-3	CASSLRKGGNTIYF	TGTGCCAGCAGTTTACGCAAGGGGGGAAACACCATATATTTT
-	TRBV27	15	TRBD1	TRBJ2-1	CASSSWDSNYNEQFF	TGTGCCAGCAGTTCCTGGGACAGCAACTACAATGAGCAGTTCTTC
-	TRBV27	13	-	TRBJ1-5	CASSFQNDQPQHF	TGTGCCAGCAGTTTTCAGAACGATCAGCCCCAGCATTTT
-	TRBV15	15	-	TRBJ2-7	CATSRDRQGLDEQYF	TGTGCCACCAGCAGAGATCGACAGGGACTAGACGAGCAGTACTTC
-	TRBV19	19	TRBD2	TRBJ2-1	CASKKTVNTGLAGGGEQFF	TGTGCCAGCAAAAAGACAGTAAATACGGGACTAGCGGGAGGAGGTGAGCAGTTCTTC
-	TRBV10-1	18	TRBD1	TRBJ1-5	CAILLCPPDRVGNQPQHF	TGCGCCATCCTTCTATGCCCACCGGACAGGGTCGGCAATCAGCCCCAGCATTTT
-	TRBV5-5	14	-	TRBJ2-4	CASSSGLAKNIQYF	TGTGCCAGCAGCTCGGGGTTAGCCAAAAACATTCAGTACTTC
-	TRBV28	19	TRBD2	TRBJ2-2	CACMDVAGGYRANTGELFF	TGTGCCTGCATGGACGTAGCGGGGGGGTATAGAGCGAACACCGGGGAGCTGTTTTTT
-	TRBV18	15	TRBD2	TRBJ2-1	CASSPLSGVNNEQFF	TGTGCCAGCTCACCACTGAGCGGGGTTAACAATGAGCAGTTCTTC
few	TRBV10-3	12	-	TRBJ1-6	CAIKEANSPLHF	TGTGCCATCAAAGAGGCCAATTCACCCCTCCACTTT
few	TRBV19	15	-	TRBJ2-7	CASSNRGSSSYEQYF	TGTGCCAGTAGTAATAGGGGCAGCAGCTCATACGAGCAGTACTTC
-	TRBV19	13	-	TRBJ1-1	CASSINGNTEAFF	TGTGCCAGTAGTATTAACGGGAACACTGAAGCTTTCTTT
-	TRBV7-3	13	-	TRBJ1-5	CASSLDRNQPQHF	TGTGCCAGCAGCTTAGACAGAAATCAGCCCCAGCATTTT
-	TRBV7-2	15	TRBD1	TRBJ2-3	CASSPRDRGTDTQYF	TGTGCCAGCAGCCCACGAGACAGGGGCACAGATACGCAGTATTTT
few	TRBV30	14	TRBD1	TRBJ1-6	CAWRTTGDNSPLHF	TGTGCCTGGAGGACCACAGGGGATAATTCACCCCTCCACTTT
-	TRBV5-1	14	-	TRBJ1-1	CASSFGAMNTEAFF	TGCGCCAGCAGCTTTGGGGCGATGAACACTGAAGCTTTCTTT
-	TRBV7-8	15	TRBD1	TRBJ2-7	CASSLAGTGLYEQYF	TGTGCCAGCAGCTTAGCCGGGACAGGGTTATACGAGCAGTACTTC
-	TRBV5-4	15	TRBD1	TRBJ1-2	CASSLLDRVGYGYTF	TGTGCCAGCAGCCTACTTGACAGGGTCGGGTATGGCTACACCTTC
-	TRBV5-1	13	-	TRBJ2-1	CASSLESTTEQFF	TGCGCCAGCAGCTTGGAAAGCACCACTGAGCAGTTCTTC
-	TRBV5-1	14	-	TRBJ2-7	CASSLGRNNYEQYF	TGCGCCAGCAGCTTGGGGCGGAATAACTACGAGCAGTACTTC
-	TRBV27	14	TRBD1	TRBJ1-4	CASKGDRVGEKLFF	TGTGCCAGCAAGGGCGACAGGGTAGGGGAAAAACTGTTTTTT
-	TRBV7-2	16	-	TRBJ2-1	CASSLAFRGPYNEQFF	TGTGCCAGCAGCTTAGCATTCAGGGGACCCTACAATGAGCAGTTCTTC
-	TRBV9	19	TRBD2	TRBJ2-5	CASSVDSGGGLSHRETQYF	TGTGCCAGCAGCGTAGACTCGGGAGGGGGGCTTTCCCACCGGGAGACCCAGTACTTC
-	TRBV6-2/TRBV6-3	13	-	TRBJ1-2	CASSYGTNYGYTF	TGTGCCAGCAGTTACGGGACAAACTATGGCTACACCTTC
-	TRBV19	14	-	TRBJ1-4	CASKSQATNEKLFF	TGTGCCAGTAAGTCGCAGGCAACTAATGAAAAACTGTTTTTT
-	TRBV10-3	14	-	TRBJ1-4	CAVARGSSNEKLFF	TGTGCCGTGGCGAGAGGGAGTTCTAATGAAAAACTGTTTTTT
-	TRBV9	15	TRBD1	TRBJ2-7	CASSPHRGTAYEQYF	TGTGCCAGCAGCCCTCACAGGGGAACAGCCTACGAGCAGTACTTC
-	TRBV2	15	TRBD1	TRBJ1-6	CASNGPAGQPSPLHF	TGTGCCAGCAATGGCCCGGCGGGACAGCCATCACCCCTCCACTTT
-	TRBV2	15	-	TRBJ2-2	CASSYTGSGTGELFF	TGTGCCAGCAGTTATACAGGGTCGGGAACCGGGGAGCTGTTTTTT
-	TRBV19	14	TRBD1	TRBJ2-2	CASRKDRATGELFF	TGTGCCAGTAGAAAGGACAGGGCCACCGGGGAGCTGTTTTTT